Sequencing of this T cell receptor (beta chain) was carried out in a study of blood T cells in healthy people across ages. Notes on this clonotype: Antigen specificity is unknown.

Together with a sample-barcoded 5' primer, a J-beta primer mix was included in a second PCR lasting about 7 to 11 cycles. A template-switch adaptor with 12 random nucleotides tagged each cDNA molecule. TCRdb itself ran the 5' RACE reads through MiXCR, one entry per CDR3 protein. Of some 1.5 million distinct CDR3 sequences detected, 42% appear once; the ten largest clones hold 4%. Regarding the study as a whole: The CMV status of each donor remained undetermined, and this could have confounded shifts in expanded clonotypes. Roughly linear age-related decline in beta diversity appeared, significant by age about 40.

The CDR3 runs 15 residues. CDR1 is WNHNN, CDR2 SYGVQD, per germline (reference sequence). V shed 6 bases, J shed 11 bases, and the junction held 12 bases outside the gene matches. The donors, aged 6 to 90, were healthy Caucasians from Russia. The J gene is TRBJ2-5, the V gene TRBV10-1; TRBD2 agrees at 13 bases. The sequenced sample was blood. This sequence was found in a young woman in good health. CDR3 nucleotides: TGCGCCAGCAGGCCCGGGACTAGCGGGAACAATGAGCAGTACTTC. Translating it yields CASRPGTSGNNEQYF.